The entry below describes one T cell receptor beta chain. These data belong to a study of blood T cell repertoires in COVID-19. As for the study in general: The analysed material was cDNA or gDNA that came from T cells, B-cell-depleted T cells, or PBMCs.

This CDR3 contains 16 residues. J lost 5 bases, V lost 5 bases, and 7 bases had no gene match. The germline CDR1 and CDR2 sequences are MNHEY and SVGEGT. Sequenced by immunoSEQ multiplex PCR; TCRdb stores in-frame clones only, minus some. The repertoire holds about 66,000 clones, approximately 88% seen once, with 5% to 7% in the top ten. The source material was peripheral blood. The rearrangement joins TRBV6-2 or TRBV6-3 to TRBJ2-2; 11 nucleotides match TRBD2. This sequence originates from a woman in her 70s with acute or convalescent COVID-19. DNA for the CDR3: TGTGCCAGCAGTAGGCTAGCGGGAGGACGAACCGGGGAGCTGTTTTTT. Amino acid sequence: CASSRLAGGRTGELFF.